This T cell receptor (beta chain) was sequenced during a study of CD8+CD57+ T cells in acquired aplastic anemia. Study details: Sorted CD4+ and CD8+ cell DNA averaged roughly 3.2 ug. Healthy donor CD4+ samples were sequenced to a depth that averaged roughly 10 million reads. Regarding the study as a whole: Patients and controls were not found to differ significantly in CD8+ Simpson's diversity. Twenty-nine sequences, all CD8+ CDR3, were shared between patients and controls.

This clonotype was picked up a small number of times. What it binds is not known. Germline lookup yields CDR1 SEHNR and CDR2 FQNEAQ (reference sequence). The CDR3 runs 12 residues. V dropped 5 bases and J dropped 9 bases, with 14 bases sitting between them. CDR3 and TCR beta VDJ profiling relied on a genomic DNA template. MiXCR, run by TCRdb on the reads, gives a single entry per CDR3 protein. The sample yields 150,000 to 200,000 distinct CDR3 sequences, approximately 49% seen once. What was sequenced was sorted CD4+, CD8+, or CD8+CD57+ T cells (not recorded which) from PBMCs. J is TRBJ2-7 and V is TRBV7-9; D is undetermined. The clonotype was recovered from a human donor in good health. The CDR3 loop is CASSLGTVGQYF. As DNA, the CDR3 is TGTGCCAGCAGCCTAGGTACTGTCGGGCAGTACTTC.